This T cell receptor (beta chain) was identified in a study of graft-versus-host responses after intestinal transplantation. This table comes from immunoSEQ multiplex PCR, and its TCRdb copy is limited to in-frame clones, with some not included. The top ten hold around 1.1% of the sample, which has some 87,000 clones, 90% to 95% seen once. Concerning this clone itself: What it binds is unknown.

Germline-derived CDR1 and CDR2 are SNHLY and FYNNEI. The V and J ends lost 6 bases and 5 bases respectively, with 22 bases between them. The CDR3 is 16 residues long. The source material was unstimulated CD8+ T cells sorted from spleen or lymph node cells, sampled before transplant. V usage is TRBV2 and J usage is TRBJ1-1, with D tentatively TRBD1 (6 bases). This sequence originates from a human donor who was the organ donor for an intestinal transplant. This chain's CDR3 is CASRPPPSPQGTEAFF. CDR3 bases: TGTGCCAGCAGACCCCCTCCCTCCCCCCAGGGGACTGAAGCTTTCTTT.